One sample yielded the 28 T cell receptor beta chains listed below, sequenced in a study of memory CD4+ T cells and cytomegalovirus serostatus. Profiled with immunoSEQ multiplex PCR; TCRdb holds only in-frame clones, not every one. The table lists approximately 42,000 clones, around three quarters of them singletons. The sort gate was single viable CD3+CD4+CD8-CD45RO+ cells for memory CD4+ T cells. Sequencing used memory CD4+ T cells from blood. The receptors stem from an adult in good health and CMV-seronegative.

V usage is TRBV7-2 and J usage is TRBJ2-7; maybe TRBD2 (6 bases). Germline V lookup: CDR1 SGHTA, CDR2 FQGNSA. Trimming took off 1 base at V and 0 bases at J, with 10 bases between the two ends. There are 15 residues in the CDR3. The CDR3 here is CASSLEVGSSYEQYF. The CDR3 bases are TGTGCCAGCAGCTTAGAAGTCGGGAGCTCCTACGAGCAGTACTTC.

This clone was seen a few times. This CDR3 is CASSRRLDSYEQYF. The CDR3 region has the DNA TGTGCCAGCAGCCGCCGACTAGACTCCTACGAGCAGTACTTC. The V gene is TRBV6-5, the J gene TRBJ2-7; D is perhaps TRBD2 (6 bases). Trimming cost V 6 bases and J 0 bases, with 12 bases left between them. Germline V gene sequence: CDR1 MNHEY, CDR2 SVGAGI. CDR3 size: 14 residues.

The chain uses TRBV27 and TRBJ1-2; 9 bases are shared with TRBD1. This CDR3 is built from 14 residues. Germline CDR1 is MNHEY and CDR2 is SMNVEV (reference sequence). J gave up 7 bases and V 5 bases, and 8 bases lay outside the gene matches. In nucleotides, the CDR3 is TGTGCCAGCAGTCTCGGACAGGGGAGGACTGGCTACACCTTC. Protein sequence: CASSLGQGRTGYTF.

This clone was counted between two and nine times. CDR3 in DNA: TGCGCCAGCAGCTCGCAACCGGGACTAGCGGATACCGGGGAGCTGTTTTTT. Protein: CASSSQPGLADTGELFF. This rearrangement joins TRBV5-1 to TRBJ2-2; the match to TRBD2 covers 11 bases. V dropped 3 bases and J dropped 5; count of bases not matched to a gene: 9. The CDR3 totals 17 residues. The germline V gene has CDR1 SGHRS and CDR2 YFSETQ.

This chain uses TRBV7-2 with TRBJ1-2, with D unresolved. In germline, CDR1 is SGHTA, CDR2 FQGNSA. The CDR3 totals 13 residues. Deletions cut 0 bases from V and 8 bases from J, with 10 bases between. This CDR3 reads CASSLAVGSGYTF. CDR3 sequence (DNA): TGTGCCAGCAGCTTAGCGGTAGGGTCCGGCTACACCTTC.

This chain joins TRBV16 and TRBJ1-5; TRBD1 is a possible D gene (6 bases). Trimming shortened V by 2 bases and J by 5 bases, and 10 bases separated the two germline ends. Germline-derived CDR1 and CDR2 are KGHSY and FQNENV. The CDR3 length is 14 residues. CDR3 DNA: TGTGCCAGCAGCCAAAACAGGGTGGATCAGCCCCAGCATTTT. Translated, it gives CASSQNRVDQPQHF.

In DNA form, the CDR3 reads TGCGCCAGCAGCCTTGAGAGCTTGGATGGCTACACCTTC. Its translation is CASSLESLDGYTF. J is TRBJ1-2 and V is TRBV5-1, with D uncertain. The germline CDR1 and CDR2 sequences are SGHRS and YFSETQ. The CDR3 length is 13 residues. Trimming pared 4 bases from V and 6 bases from J, leaving 13 bases between.

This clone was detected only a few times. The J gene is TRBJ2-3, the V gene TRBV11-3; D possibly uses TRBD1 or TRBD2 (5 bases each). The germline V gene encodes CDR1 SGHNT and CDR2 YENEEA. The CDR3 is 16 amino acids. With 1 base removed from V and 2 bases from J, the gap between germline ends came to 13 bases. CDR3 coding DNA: TGTGCCAGCAGCTTAGGGGGGAGCGTTTACACAGATACGCAGTATTTT. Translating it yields CASSLGGSVYTDTQYF.

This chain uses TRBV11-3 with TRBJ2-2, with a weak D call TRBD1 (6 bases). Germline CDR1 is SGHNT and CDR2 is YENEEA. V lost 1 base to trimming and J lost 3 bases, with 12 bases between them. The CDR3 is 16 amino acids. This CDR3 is CASSLATGYDTGELFF. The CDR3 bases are TGTGCCAGCAGCTTAGCAACAGGGTATGACACCGGGGAGCTGTTTTTT.

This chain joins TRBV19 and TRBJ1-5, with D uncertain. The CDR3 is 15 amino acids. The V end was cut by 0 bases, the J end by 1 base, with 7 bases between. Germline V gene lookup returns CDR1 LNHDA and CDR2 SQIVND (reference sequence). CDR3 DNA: TGTGCCAGTAGTATAGAGGGGAACAGCAATCAGCCCCAGCATTTT. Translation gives CASSIEGNSNQPQHF.

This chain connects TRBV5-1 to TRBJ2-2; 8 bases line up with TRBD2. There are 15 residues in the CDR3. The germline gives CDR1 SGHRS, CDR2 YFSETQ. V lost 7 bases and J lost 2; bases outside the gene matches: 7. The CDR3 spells CASQAGGGNTGELFF. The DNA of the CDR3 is TGCGCCAGCCAGGCGGGAGGCGGAAACACCGGGGAGCTGTTTTTT.

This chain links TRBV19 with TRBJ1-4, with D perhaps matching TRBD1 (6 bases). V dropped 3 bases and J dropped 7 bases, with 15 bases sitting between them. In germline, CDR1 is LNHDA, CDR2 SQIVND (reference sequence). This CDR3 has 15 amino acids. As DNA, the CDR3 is TGTGCCAGTAGTATGGTCCCCAGGGGAGGTGAAAAACTGTTTTTT. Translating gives CASSMVPRGGEKLFF.

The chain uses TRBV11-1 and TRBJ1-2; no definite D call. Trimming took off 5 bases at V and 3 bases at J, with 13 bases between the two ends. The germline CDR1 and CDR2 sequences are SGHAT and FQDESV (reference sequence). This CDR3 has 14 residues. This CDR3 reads CASSLDTGDYGYTF. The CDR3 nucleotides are TGTGCCAGCAGCCTCGACACGGGTGACTATGGCTACACCTTC.

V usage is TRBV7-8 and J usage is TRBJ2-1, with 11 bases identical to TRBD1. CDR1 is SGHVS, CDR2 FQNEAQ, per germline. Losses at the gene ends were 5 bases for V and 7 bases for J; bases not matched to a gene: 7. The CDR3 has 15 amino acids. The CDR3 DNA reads TGTGCCAGCAGCCTAGGACAGGGGGCGATTAATGAGCAGTTCTTC. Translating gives CASSLGQGAINEQFF.

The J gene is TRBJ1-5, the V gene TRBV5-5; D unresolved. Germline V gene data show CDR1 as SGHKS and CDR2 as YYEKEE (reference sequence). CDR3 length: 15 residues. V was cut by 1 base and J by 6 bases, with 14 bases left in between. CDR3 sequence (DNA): TGTGCCAGCAGCTTGTCTCCGGACTTGGCTCAGCCCCAGCATTTT. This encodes CASSLSPDLAQPQHF. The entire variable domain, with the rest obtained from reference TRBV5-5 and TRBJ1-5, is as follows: DAGVTQSPTHLIKTRGQQVTLRCSPISGHKSVSWYQQVLGQGPQFIFQYYEKEERGRGNFPDRFSARQFPNYSSELNVNALLLGDSALYLCASSLSPDLAQPQHFGDGTRLSIL.

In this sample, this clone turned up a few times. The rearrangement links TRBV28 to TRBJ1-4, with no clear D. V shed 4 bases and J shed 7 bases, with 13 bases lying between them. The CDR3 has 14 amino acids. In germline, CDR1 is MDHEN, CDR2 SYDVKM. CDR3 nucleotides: TGTGCCAGCAGTTCGGAACCGGGCCGTGAAAAACTGTTTTTT. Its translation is CASSSEPGREKLFF.

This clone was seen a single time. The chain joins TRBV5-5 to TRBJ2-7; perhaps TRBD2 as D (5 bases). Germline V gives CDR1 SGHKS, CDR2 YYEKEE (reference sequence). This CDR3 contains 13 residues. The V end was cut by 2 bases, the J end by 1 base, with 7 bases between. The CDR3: CASSFTGSYEQYF. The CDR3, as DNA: TGTGCCAGCAGCTTCACGGGATCCTACGAGCAGTACTTC.

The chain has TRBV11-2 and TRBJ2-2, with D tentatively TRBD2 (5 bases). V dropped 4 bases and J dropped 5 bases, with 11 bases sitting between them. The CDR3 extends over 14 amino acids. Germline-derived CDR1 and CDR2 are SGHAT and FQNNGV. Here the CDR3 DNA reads TGTGCCAGCAGCTCACTAGGCCGAACCGGGGAGCTGTTTTTT. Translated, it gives CASSSLGRTGELFF.

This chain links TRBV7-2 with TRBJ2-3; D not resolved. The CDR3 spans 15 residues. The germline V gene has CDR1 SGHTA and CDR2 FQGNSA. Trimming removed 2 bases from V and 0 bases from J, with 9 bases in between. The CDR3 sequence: CASSLNGQSTDTQYF. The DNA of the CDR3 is TGTGCCAGCAGCTTAAACGGTCAGAGCACAGATACGCAGTATTTT.

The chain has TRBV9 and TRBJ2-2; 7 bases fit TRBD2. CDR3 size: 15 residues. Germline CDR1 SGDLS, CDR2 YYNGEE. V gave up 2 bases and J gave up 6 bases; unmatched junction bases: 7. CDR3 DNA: TGTGCCAGCAGCGTCCGCGGGAGTTCGGCCGGGGAGCTGTTTTTT. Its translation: CASSVRGSSAGELFF.

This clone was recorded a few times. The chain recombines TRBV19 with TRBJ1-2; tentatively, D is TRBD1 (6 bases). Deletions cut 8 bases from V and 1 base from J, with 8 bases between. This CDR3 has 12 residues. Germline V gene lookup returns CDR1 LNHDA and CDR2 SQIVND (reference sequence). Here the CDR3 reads CASARGNYGYTF. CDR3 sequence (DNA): TGTGCCAGTGCCAGGGGTAACTATGGCTACACCTTC.

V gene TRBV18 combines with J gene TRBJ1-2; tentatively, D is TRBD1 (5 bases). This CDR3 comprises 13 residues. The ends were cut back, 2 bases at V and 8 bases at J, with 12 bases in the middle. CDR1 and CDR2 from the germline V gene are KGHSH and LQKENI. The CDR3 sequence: CASSPSGLRGYTF. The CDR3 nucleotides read TGTGCCAGCTCACCATCGGGACTGCGGGGCTACACCTTC.

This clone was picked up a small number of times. The chain's CDR3 is CASSPTGIGELFF. The CDR3 coding sequence is TGTGCCAGCTCACCTACAGGGATCGGGGAGCTGTTTTTT. The genes are TRBV18 and TRBJ2-2; TRBD1 might be the D (6 bases). The germline V gene encodes CDR1 KGHSH and CDR2 LQKENI. V gave up 3 bases and J gave up 7 bases, with 9 bases separating them. The CDR3 runs 13 residues. Together with reference TRBV18 and TRBJ2-2, the CDR3 gives the full variable domain: NAGVMQNPRHLVRRRGQEARLRCSPMKGHSHVYWYRQLPEEGLKFMVYLQKENIIDESGMPKERFSAEFPKEGPSILRIQQVVRGDSAAYFCASSPTGIGELFFGEGSRLTVL.

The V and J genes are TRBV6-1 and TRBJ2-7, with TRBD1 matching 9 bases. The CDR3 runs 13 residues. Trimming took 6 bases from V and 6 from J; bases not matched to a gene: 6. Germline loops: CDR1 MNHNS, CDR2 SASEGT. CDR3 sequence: CASRRDRVSEQYF. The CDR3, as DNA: TGTGCCAGCAGGAGGGACAGGGTTTCCGAGCAGTACTTC.

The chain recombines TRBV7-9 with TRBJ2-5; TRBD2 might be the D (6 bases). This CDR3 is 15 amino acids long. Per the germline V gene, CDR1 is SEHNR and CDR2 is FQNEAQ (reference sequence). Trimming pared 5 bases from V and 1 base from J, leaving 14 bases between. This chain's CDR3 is CASSPGLQSQETQYF. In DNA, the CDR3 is TGTGCCAGCAGCCCGGGACTCCAAAGCCAAGAGACCCAGTACTTC. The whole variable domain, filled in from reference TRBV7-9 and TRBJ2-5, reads DTGVSQNPRHKITKRGQNVTFRCDPISEHNRLYWYRQTLGQGPEFLTYFQNEAQLEKSRLLSDRFSAERPKGSFSTLEIQRTEQGDSAMYLCASSPGLQSQETQYFGPGTRLLVL.

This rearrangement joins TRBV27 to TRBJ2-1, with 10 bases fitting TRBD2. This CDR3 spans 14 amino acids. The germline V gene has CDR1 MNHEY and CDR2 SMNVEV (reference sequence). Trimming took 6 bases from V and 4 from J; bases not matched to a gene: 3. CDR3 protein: CASRRTSGYNEQFF. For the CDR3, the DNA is TGTGCCAGCAGGAGGACTAGCGGATACAATGAGCAGTTCTTC.

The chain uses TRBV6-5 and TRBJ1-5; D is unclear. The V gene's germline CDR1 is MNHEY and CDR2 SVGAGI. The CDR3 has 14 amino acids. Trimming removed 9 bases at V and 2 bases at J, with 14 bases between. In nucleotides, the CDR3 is TGTGCCAGTCGAGACGGAGGACGCAATCAGCCCCAGCATTTT. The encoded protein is CASRDGGRNQPQHF.

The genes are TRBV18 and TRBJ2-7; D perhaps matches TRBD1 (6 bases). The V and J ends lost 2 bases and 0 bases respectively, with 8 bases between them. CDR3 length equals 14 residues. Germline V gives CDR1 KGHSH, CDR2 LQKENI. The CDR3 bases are TGTGCCAGCTCACCAGACAGGAGCTCCTACGAGCAGTACTTC. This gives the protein CASSPDRSSYEQYF.